This TCR beta chain was captured in a study of control samples from healthy donors and cancer patients. Note on this clone: Other DNA sequences in the same sample also yield this CDR3.

Repertoires were generated with immunoSEQ multiplex PCR, while TCRdb's copy carries only in-frame clones and drops some. The top ten clones hold roughly a sixth of a sample with about 83,000 clones, 91% of them seen once. Sequenced material: blood. This sequence was found in a man aged 45-60 years in good health.

The CDR3 spells CAWSLPGQGANYGYTF. The CDR3 bases are TGTGCCTGGAGTCTTCCGGGACAGGGAGCGAACTATGGCTACACCTTC. The chain uses TRBV30 and TRBJ1-2; 9 bases are a match to TRBD1. This CDR3 region has 16 residues. The germline V gene encodes CDR1 GTSNPN and CDR2 SVGIG (reference sequence). The V and J ends lost 2 bases and 2 bases, in that order; junction bases with no gene match: 9.